The sample holds many counts of the clone carrying this T cell receptor (beta chain). The antigen remains undetermined. This record comes from a study of response to subunit inactivated influenza vaccine. TCRdb passed the RT-PCR reads through MiXCR, listing each CDR3 protein once. The sample includes just over 300,000 distinct CDR3 sequences, 21% of them seen just once. The V end lost 2 bases, the J end lost 7 bases, and 8 bases lay between the germline ends. Germline loops: CDR1 LGHDT, CDR2 YNNKEL (reference sequence). The CDR3 loop spans 12 amino acids. Study results and caveats: The authors suggested that every seasonal influenza vaccination recruits few new T cells.

This receptor was obtained from a man between 50 and 75 years old who received an inactivated influenza vaccine. This rearrangement joins TRBV3-1 to TRBJ2-5; perhaps TRBD1 as D (5 bases). Source: PBMCs from blood, taken less than 22 months after vaccination. The DNA for the CDR3 is TGTGCCAGCAGCCAATCACAGGCGACCCAGTACTTC. Translated, it gives CASSQSQATQYF.